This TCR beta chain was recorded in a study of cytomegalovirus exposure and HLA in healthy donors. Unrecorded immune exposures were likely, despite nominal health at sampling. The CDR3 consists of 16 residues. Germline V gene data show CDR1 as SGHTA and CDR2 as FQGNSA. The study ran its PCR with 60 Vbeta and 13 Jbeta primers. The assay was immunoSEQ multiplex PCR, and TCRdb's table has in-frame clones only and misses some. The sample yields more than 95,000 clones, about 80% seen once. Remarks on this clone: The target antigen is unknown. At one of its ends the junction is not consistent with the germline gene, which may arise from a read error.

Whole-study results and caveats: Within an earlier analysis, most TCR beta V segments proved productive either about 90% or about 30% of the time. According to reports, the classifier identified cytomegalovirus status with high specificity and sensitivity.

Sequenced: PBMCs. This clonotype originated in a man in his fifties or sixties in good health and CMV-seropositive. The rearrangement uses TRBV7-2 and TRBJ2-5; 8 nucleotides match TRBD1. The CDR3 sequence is CASSLSGTGGQETRYF. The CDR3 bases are TGTGCCAGCAGCTTATCTGGGACAGGAGGGCAAGAGACCCGGTACTTC. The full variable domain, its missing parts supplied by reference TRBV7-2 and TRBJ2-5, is GAGVSQSPSNKVTEKGKDVELRCDPISGHTALYWYRQSLGQGLEFLIYFQGNSAPDKSGLPSDRFSAERTGGSVSTLTIQRTQQEDSAVYLCASSLSGTGGQETRYFGPGTRLLVL.